This TCR beta chain derives from a study of control samples from healthy donors and cancer patients. TCRdb's copy holds only in-frame clones and misses some; the assay was immunoSEQ multiplex PCR. This table holds roughly 43,000 clones, about 87% found once. The germline V gene encodes CDR1 WNHNN and CDR2 SYGVQD (reference sequence). The CDR3 spans 12 residues. With 11 bases removed from V and 2 bases from J, the gap between germline ends came to 13 bases. Source material: PBMCs. This chain links TRBV10-1 with TRBJ2-7; D possibly matches TRBD1 or TRBD2 (7 bases each). The receptor's source is a woman aged 55-75 years with lung cancer. Here the CDR3 DNA reads TGCGCCTCACAGGGGACTACCTACGAGCAGTACTTC. It yields the protein CASQGTTYEQYF.